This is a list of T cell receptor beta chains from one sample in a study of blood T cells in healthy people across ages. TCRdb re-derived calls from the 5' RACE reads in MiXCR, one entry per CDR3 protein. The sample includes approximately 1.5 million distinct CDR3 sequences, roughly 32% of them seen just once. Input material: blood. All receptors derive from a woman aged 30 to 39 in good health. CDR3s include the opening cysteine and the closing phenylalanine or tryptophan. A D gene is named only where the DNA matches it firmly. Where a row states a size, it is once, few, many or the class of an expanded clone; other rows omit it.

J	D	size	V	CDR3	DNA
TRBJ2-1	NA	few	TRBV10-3	CAISETTVYEQFF	TGTGCCATCAGTGAGACGACAGTTTATGAGCAGTTCTTC
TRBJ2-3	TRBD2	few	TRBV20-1	CSALPGLAGDLDTQYF	TGCAGTGCTCTTCCGGGACTAGCGGGGGACTTGGATACGCAGTATTTT
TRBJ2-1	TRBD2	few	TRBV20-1	CSAHSGTSGSLEQFF	TGCAGTGCCCATTCCGGGACTAGCGGGAGTCTTGAGCAGTTCTTC
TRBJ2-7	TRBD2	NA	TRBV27	CASSASSGSYEQYF	TGTGCCAGCAGTGCATCTAGCGGGAGTTACGAGCAGTACTTC
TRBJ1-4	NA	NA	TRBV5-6	CASSLGSFNEKLFF	TGTGCCAGCAGCTTGGGATCATTCAATGAAAAACTGTTTTTT
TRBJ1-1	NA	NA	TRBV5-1	CASSSPRGDTKAFF	TGCGCCAGCAGCTCTCCGAGAGGGGACACTAAAGCTTTCTTT
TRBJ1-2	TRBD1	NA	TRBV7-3	CASSSDGTGYGYTF	TGTGCCAGCAGCTCGGATGGGACAGGCTATGGCTACACCTTC
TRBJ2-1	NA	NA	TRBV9	CASSVEGIGNEQFF	TGTGCCAGCAGCGTAGAAGGTATAGGGAATGAGCAGTTCTTC
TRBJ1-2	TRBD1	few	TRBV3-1	CASSHEGASGGYTF	TGTGCCAGCAGCCACGAGGGGGCATCTGGTGGCTACACCTTC
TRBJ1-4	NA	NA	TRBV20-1	CSANRDPNEKLFF	TGCAGTGCTAACAGGGACCCTAATGAAAAACTGTTTTTT
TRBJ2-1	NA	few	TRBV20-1	CSAPLAGRYNEQFF	TGCAGTGCTCCCTTGGCGGGGAGATACAATGAGCAGTTCTTC
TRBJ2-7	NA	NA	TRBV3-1	CASSQGLNSYEQYF	TGTGCCAGCAGCCAAGGACTAAATTCCTACGAGCAGTACTTC
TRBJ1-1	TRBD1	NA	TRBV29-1	CSASRQGPEAFF	TGCAGCGCGTCCCGACAGGGCCCTGAAGCTTTCTTT
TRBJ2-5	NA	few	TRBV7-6	CASSSDKTQYF	TGTGCCAGCAGCTCGGACAAGACCCAGTACTTC
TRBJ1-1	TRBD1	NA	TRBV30	CAWDRKQGTEAFF	TGTGCCTGGGACAGAAAACAGGGGACTGAAGCTTTCTTT
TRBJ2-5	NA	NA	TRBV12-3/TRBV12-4	CASSGAGQTIQETQYF	TGTGCCAGCAGTGGGGCGGGACAGACCATCCAAGAGACCCAGTACTTC
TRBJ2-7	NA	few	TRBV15	CATSSAIEREQYF	TGTGCCACCAGCAGTGCCATCGAGAGAGAGCAGTACTTC
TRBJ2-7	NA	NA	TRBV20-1	CSALVGGLYEQYF	TGCAGTGCCCTCGTCGGGGGACTCTACGAGCAGTACTTC
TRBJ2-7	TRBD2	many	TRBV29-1	CSVVLAGASPSGNEQYF	TGCAGCGTTGTGCTAGCGGGGGCCTCGCCATCGGGCAACGAGCAGTACTTC
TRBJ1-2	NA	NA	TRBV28	CASSLSSYLNYGYTF	TGTGCCAGCAGTTTATCCAGTTACCTTAACTATGGCTACACCTTC
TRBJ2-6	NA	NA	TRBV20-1	CSARRGGAGANVLTF	TGCAGTGCTAGAAGAGGGGGAGCTGGGGCCAACGTCCTGACTTTC
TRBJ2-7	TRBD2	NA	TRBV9	CASSGDYLNYEQYF	TGTGCCAGCAGCGGGGACTACCTTAACTACGAGCAGTACTTC
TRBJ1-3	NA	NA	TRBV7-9	CACSPQWLAGNTIYF	TGTGCCTGCAGCCCCCAATGGCTCGCTGGAAACACCATATATTTT
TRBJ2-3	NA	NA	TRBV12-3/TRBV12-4	CASSSRRGGTDTQYF	TGTGCCAGCAGTTCCCGCAGGGGGGGTACAGATACGCAGTATTTT
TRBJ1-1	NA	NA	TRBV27	CASSFNSRLGTEAFF	TGTGCCAGCAGTTTTAACTCCCGGTTGGGCACTGAAGCTTTCTTT
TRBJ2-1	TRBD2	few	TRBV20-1	CSVRKSGGFGNEQFF	TGCAGTGTTAGAAAAAGCGGGGGCTTCGGGAATGAGCAGTTCTTC
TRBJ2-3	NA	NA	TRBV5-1	CASSLALAKNADTQYF	TGCGCCAGCAGCTTGGCCTTAGCAAAGAACGCAGATACGCAGTATTTT
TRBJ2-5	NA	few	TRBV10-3	CAIRDIQETQYF	TGTGCCATAAGGGACATCCAAGAGACCCAGTACTTC
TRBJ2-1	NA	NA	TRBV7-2	CAGSLRGSKAYNEQFF	TGTGCCGGCAGCCTTCGGGGCTCCAAAGCCTACAATGAGCAGTTCTTC
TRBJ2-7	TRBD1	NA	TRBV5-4	CASSIGTGLTYEQYF	TGTGCCAGCAGCATAGGGACAGGGCTCACCTACGAGCAGTACTTC
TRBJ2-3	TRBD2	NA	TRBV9	CASSEGPGTSGETQYF	TGTGCCAGCAGCGAGGGGCCCGGGACTAGCGGGGAAACGCAGTATTTT